This TCR beta chain came from a study of T cell clonotyping in hematopoietic cell transplantation. Study outcomes and limitations: Without cell sorting, CD4 versus CD8 contributions remain unresolved.

This clone was observed a single time. Its antigen is still unknown. Produced via immunoSEQ multiplex PCR; TCRdb's table is partial and in-frame only. The repertoire has about 18,000 clones, around 90% of them found once; the top ten carry about 5.4%. This CDR3 region has 12 residues. V shed 6 bases and J shed 6 bases, with 8 bases lying between them. The V gene's germline CDR1 is MNHEY and CDR2 SVGAGI. This clonotype originated in a middle-aged man in good health. Some clones in this sample may be carry-over from other donors' samples. What was sequenced was peripheral blood mononuclear cells. V gene TRBV6-5 combines with J gene TRBJ2-2; a weak D match, TRBD1 (5 bases). CDR3 amino acids: CASRRGSGELFF. The CDR3 DNA reads TGTGCCAGCAGAAGGGGTTCCGGGGAGCTGTTTTTT.